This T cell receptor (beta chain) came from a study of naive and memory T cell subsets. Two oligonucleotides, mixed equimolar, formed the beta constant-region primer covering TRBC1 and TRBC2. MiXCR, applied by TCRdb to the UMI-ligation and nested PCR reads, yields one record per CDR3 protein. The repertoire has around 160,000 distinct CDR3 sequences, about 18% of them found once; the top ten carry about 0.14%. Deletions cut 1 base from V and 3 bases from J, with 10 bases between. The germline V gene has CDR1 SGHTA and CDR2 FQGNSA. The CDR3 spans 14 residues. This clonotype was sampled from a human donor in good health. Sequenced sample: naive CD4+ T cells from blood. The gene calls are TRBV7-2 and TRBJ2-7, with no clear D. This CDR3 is CASSLGNQYYEQYF. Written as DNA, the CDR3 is TGTGCCAGCAGCTTAGGGAACCAGTACTACGAGCAGTACTTC.